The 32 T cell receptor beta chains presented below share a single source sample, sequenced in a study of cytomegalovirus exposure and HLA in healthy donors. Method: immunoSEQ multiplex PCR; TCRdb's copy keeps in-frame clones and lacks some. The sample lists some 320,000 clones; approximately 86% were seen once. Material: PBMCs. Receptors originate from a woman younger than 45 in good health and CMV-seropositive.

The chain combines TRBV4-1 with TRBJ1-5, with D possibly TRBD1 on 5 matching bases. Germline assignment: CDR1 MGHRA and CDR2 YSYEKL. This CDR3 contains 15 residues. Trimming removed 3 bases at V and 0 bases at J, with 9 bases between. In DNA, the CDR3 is TGCGCCAGCAGCCAGTGGGGCTATAGCAATCAGCCCCAGCATTTT. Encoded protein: CASSQWGYSNQPQHF.

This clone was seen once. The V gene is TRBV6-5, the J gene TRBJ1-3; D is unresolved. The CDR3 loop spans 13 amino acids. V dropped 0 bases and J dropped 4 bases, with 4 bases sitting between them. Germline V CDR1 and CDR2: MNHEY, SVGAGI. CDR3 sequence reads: CASSYSEGNTIYF. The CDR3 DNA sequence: TGTGCCAGCAGTTACTCAGAGGGAAACACCATATATTTT.

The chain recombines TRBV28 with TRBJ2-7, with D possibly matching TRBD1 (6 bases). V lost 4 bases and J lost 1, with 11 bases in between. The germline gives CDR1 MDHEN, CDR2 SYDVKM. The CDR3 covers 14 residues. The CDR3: CASSSQGLSYEQYF. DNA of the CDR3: TGTGCCAGCAGTTCACAGGGCCTGTCCTACGAGCAGTACTTC.

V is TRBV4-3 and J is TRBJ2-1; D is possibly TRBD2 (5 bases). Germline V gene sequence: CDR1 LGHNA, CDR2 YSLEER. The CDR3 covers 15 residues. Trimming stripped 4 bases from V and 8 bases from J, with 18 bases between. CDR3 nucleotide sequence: TGCGCCAGCAGCCCATCGGCGGGCGAGCTAGATGAGCAGTTCTTC. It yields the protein CASSPSAGELDEQFF.

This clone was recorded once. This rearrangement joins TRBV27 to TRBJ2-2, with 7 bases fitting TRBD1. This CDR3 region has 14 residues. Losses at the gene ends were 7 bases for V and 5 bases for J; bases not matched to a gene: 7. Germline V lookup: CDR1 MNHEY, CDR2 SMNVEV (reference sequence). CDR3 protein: CASKPDRATGELFF. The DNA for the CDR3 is TGTGCCAGCAAACCCGACAGGGCAACCGGGGAGCTGTTTTTT.

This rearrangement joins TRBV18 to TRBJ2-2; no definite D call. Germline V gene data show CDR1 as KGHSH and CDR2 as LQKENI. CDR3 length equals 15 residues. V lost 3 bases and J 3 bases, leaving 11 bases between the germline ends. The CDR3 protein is CASSPTNADTGELFF. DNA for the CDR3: TGTGCCAGCTCACCCACCAACGCAGACACCGGGGAGCTGTTTTTT. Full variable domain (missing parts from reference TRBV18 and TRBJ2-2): NAGVMQNPRHLVRRRGQEARLRCSPMKGHSHVYWYRQLPEEGLKFMVYLQKENIIDESGMPKERFSAEFPKEGPSILRIQQVVRGDSAAYFCASSPTNADTGELFFGEGSRLTVL.

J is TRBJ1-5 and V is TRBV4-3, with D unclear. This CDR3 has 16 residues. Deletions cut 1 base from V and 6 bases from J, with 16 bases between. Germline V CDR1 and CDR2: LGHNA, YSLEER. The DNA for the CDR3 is TGCGCCAGCAGCCAAGCTTTCGCCGTGGCGGGTCAGCCCCAGCATTTT. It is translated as CASSQAFAVAGQPQHF.

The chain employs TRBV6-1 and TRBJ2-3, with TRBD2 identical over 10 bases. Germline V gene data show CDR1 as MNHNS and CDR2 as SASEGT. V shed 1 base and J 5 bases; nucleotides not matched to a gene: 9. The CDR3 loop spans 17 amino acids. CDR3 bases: TGTGCCAGCAGTGAAGATATTCTAGCGGGAGTACTAGATACGCAGTATTTT. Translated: CASSEDILAGVLDTQYF.

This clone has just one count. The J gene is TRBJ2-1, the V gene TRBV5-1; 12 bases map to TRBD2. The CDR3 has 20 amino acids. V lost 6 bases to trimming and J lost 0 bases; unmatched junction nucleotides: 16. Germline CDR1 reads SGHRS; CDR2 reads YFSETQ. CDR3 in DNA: TGCGCCAGCATGGACGTGCTCGGACTAGCGGGATCGGTCTCCTACAATGAGCAGTTCTTC. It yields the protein CASMDVLGLAGSVSYNEQFF.

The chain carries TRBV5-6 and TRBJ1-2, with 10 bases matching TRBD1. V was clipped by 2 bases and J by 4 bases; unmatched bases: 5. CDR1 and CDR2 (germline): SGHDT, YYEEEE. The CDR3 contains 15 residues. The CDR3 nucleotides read TGTGCCAGCAGCTTCGGGACAGGGGATTTCTATGGCTACACCTTC. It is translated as CASSFGTGDFYGYTF.

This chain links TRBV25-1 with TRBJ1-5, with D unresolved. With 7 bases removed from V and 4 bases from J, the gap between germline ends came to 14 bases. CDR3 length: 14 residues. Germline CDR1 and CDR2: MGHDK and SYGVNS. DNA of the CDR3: TGTGCCAGCAAAAGTGATGGGCAAAATCAGCCCCAGCATTTT. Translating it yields CASKSDGQNQPQHF.

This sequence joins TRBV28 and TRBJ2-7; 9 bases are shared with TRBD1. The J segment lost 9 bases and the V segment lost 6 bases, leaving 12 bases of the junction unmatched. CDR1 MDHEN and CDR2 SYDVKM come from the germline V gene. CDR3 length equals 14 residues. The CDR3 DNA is TGTGCCAGCAGGGTCCCGGGACAGGGTGGGGGGCAGTACTTC. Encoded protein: CASRVPGQGGGQYF.

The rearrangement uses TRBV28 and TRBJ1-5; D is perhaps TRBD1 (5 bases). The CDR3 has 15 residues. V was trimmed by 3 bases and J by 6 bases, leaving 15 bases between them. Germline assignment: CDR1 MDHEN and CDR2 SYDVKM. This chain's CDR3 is CASSFGGGGGQPQHF. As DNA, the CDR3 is TGTGCCAGCAGTTTTGGTGGTGGGGGTGGTCAGCCCCAGCATTTT. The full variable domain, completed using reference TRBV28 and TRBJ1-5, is DVKVTQSSRYLVKRTGEKVFLECVQDMDHENMFWYRQDPGLGLRLIYFSYDVKMKEKGDIPEGYSVSREKKERFSLILESASTNQTSMYLCASSFGGGGGQPQHFGDGTRLSIL.

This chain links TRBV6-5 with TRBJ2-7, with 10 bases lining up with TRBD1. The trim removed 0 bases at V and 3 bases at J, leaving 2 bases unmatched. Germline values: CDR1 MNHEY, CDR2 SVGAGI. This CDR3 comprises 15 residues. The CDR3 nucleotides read TGTGCCAGCAGTTACTCCAGGACAGGGGGCTACGAGCAGTACTTC. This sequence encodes CASSYSRTGGYEQYF.

CDR3 in amino acids: CATSRDRVSEKLFF. CDR3 in DNA: TGTGCCACCAGCAGAGACAGGGTATCCGAAAAACTGTTTTTT. The chain links TRBV15 to TRBJ1-4; tentative D call: TRBD1 (5 bases). The CDR3 loop spans 14 amino acids. Germline CDR1 reads LNHNV; CDR2 reads YYDKDF (reference sequence). V gave up 0 bases and J gave up 8 bases, with 10 bases separating them. Full variable domain (rest looked up from reference TRBV15 and TRBJ1-4): DAMVIQNPRYQVTQFGKPVTLSCSQTLNHNVMYWYQQKSSQAPKLLFHYYDKDFNNEADTPDNFQSRRPNTSFCFLDIRSPGLGDTAMYLCATSRDRVSEKLFFGSGTQLSVL.

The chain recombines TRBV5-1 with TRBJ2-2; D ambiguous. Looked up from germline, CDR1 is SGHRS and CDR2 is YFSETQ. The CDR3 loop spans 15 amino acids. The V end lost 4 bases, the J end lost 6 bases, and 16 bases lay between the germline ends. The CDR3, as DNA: TGCGCCAGCAGCCCCCCCATACCTACTGCCGGGGAGCTGTTTTTT. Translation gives CASSPPIPTAGELFF.

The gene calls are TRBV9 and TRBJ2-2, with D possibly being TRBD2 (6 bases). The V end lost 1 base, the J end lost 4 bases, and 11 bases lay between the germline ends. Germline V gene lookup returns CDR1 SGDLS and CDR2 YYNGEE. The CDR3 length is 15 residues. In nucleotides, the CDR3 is TGTGCCAGCAGCGTACGGGAGTTGGGCACCGGGGAGCTGTTTTTT. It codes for CASSVRELGTGELFF.

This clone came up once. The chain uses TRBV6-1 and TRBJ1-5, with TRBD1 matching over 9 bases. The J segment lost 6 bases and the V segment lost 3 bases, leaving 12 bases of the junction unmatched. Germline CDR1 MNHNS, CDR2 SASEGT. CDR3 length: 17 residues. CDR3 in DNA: TGTGCCAGCAGTGACCCCATCGGACAGGGGCGAAGTCAGCCCCAGCATTTT. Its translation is CASSDPIGQGRSQPQHF.

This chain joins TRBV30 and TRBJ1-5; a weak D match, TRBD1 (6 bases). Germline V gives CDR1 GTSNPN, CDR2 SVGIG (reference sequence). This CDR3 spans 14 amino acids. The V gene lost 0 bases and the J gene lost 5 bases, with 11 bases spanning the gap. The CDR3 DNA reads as TGTGCCTGGAGTGTAACCAGGGGAGATCAGCCCCAGCATTTT. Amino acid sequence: CAWSVTRGDQPQHF.

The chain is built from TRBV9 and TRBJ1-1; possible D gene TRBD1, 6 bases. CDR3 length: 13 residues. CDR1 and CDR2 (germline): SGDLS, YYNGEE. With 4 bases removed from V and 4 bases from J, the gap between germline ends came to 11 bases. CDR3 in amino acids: CASSSQGITEAFF. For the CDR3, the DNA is TGTGCCAGCAGCTCACAGGGTATCACTGAAGCTTTCTTT.

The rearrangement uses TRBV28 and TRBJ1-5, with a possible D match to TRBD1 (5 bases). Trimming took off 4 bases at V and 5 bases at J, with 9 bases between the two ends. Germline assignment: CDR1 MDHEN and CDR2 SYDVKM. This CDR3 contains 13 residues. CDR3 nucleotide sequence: TGTGCCAGCAGTTCCGGGACCTATCAGCCCCAGCATTTT. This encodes CASSSGTYQPQHF.

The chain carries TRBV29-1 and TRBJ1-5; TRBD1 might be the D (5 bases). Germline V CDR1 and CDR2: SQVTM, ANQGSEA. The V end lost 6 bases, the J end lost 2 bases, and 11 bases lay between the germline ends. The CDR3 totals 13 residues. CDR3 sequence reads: CSVQGGRNQPQHF. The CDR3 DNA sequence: TGCAGCGTCCAGGGTGGACGCAATCAGCCCCAGCATTTT.

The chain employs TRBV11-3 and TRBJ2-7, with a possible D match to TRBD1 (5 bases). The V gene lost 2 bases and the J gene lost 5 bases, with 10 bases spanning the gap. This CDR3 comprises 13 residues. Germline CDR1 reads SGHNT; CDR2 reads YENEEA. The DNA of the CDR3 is TGTGCCAGCAGCTTATCCCAGGGCAACGAGCAGTACTTC. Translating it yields CASSLSQGNEQYF.

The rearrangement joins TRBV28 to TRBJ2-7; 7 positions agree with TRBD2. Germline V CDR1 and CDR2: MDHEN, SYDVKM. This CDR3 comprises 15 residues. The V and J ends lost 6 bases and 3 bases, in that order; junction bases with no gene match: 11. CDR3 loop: CASSPIGGRVYEQYF. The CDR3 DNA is TGTGCCAGCAGCCCCATTGGGGGGAGGGTCTACGAGCAGTACTTC.

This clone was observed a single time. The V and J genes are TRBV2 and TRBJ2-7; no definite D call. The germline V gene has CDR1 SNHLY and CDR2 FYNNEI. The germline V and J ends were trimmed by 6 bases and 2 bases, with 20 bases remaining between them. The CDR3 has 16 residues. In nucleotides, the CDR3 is TGTGCCAGCAGGGCCAGGTGGGCTCCGACCCCCTACGAGCAGTACTTC. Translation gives CASRARWAPTPYEQYF.

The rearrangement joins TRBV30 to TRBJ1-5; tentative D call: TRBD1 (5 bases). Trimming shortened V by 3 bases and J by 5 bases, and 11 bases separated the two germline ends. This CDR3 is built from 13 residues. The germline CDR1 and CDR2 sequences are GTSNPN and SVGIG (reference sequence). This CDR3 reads CAWRSGTYQPQHF. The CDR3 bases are TGTGCCTGGAGATCTGGGACCTATCAGCCCCAGCATTTT.

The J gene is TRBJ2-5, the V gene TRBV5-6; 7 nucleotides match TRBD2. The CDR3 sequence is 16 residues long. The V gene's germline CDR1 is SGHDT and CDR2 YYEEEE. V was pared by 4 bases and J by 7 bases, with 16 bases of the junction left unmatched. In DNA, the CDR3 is TGTGCCAGCAGCATCAGCGGGACCGCCCCTGTCGGGACCCAGTACTTC. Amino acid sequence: CASSISGTAPVGTQYF.

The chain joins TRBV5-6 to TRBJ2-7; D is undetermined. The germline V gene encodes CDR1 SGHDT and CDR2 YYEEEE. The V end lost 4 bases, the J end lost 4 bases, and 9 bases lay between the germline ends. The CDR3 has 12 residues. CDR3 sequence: CASSPDRYEQYF. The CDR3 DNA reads TGTGCCAGCAGCCCCGATAGATACGAGCAGTACTTC.

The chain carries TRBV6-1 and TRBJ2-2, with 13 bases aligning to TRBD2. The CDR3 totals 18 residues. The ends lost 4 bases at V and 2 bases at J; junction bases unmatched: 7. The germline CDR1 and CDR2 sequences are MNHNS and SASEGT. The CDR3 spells CASSGRLAGGPNTGELFF. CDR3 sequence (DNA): TGTGCCAGCAGTGGGAGACTAGCGGGAGGACCAAACACCGGGGAGCTGTTTTTT.

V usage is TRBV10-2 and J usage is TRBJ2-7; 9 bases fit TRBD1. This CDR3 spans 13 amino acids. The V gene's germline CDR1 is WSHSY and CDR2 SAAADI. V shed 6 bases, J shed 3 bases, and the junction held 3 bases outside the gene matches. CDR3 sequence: CASRGQGNYEQYF. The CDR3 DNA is TGCGCCAGCAGGGGACAGGGTAACTACGAGCAGTACTTC.

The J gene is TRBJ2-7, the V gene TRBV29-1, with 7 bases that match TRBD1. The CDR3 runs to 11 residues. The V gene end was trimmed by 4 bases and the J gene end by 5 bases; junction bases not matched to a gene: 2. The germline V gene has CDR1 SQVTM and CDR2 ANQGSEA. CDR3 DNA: TGCAGCGTTGGGACAGGCGACGAGCAGTACTTC. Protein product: CSVGTGDEQYF.

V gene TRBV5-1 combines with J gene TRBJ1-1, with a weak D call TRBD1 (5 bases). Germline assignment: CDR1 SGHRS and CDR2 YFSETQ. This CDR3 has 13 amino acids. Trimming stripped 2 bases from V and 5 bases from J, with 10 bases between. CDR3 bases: TGCGCCAGCAGCTTCTTAGGGGATACTGAAGCTTTCTTT. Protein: CASSFLGDTEAFF.